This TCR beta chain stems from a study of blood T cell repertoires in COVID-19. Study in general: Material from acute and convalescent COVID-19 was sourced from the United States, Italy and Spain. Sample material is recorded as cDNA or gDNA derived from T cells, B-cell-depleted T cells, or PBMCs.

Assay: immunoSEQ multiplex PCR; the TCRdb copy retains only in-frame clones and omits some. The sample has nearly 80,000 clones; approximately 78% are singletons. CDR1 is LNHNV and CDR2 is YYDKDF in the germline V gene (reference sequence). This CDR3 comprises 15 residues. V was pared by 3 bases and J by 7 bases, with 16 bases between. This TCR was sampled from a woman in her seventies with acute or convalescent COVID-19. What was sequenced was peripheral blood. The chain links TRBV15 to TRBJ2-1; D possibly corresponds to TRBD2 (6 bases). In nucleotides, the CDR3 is TGTGCCACCAGCAGCTTGCGGGGCCCAGTGAATGAGCAGTTCTTC. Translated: CATSSLRGPVNEQFF.